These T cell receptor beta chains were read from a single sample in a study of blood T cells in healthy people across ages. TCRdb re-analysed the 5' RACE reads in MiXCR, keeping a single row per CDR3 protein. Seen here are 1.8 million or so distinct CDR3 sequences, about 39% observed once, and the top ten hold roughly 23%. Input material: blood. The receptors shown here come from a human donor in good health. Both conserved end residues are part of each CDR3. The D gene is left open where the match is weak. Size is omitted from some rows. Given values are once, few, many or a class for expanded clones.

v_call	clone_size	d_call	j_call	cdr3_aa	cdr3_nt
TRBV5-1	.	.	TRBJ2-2	CASSEAVQIGNTGELFF	TGCGCCAGCAGCGAGGCGGTACAGATAGGTAACACCGGGGAGCTGTTTTTT
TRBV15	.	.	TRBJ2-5	CATSSLGETQYF	TGTGCCACCAGCTCATTGGGAGAGACCCAGTACTTC
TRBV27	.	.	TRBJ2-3	CASSPGTGLPTDTQYF	TGTGCCAGCAGTCCCGGCACGGGACTTCCCACAGATACGCAGTATTTT
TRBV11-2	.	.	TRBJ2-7	CASSSSSRTVVYEQYF	TGTGCCAGCAGCTCATCCTCAAGGACAGTGGTCTACGAGCAGTACTTC
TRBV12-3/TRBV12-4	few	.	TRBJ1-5	CASSVDTSNQPQHF	TGTGCCAGCAGTGTGGACACTAGCAATCAGCCCCAGCATTTT
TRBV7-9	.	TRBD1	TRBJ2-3	CASNPTAQGRQYF	TGTGCCAGCAACCCCACAGCACAGGGGAGGCAGTATTTT
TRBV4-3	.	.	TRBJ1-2	CASGLGMVENYGYTF	TGCGCCAGCGGCCTAGGAATGGTGGAGAACTATGGCTACACCTTC
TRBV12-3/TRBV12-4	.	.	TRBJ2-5	CASPKGGSLSRNEQYF	TGTGCCAGCCCCAAAGGGGGGTCCCTGTCCCGCAATGAGCAGTACTTC
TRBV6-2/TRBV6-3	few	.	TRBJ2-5	CASSYSRSRETQYF	TGTGCCAGCAGTTACTCGAGGTCGAGGGAGACCCAGTACTTC
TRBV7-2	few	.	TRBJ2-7	CASSLGNQGSDEQYF	TGTGCCAGCAGTTTAGGCAACCAGGGAAGCGACGAGCAGTACTTC
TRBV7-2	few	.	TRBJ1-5	CASSQGSGTFYQPQHF	TGTGCCAGCAGCCAGGGGTCCGGAACTTTCTATCAGCCCCAGCATTTT
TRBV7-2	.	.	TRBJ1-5	CASSLYRADDQPQHF	TGTGCCAGCAGCTTATACAGGGCCGACGATCAGCCCCAGCATTTT
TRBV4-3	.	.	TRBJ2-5	CASSQGEWETQYF	TGCGCCAGCAGCCAGGGGGAATGGGAGACCCAGTACTTC
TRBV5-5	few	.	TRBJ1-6	CASNLVAVPNSPLHF	TGTGCCAGCAACTTGGTAGCGGTACCTAATTCACCCCTCCACTTT
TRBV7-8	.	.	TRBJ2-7	CAGSSVLVAEQYF	TGTGCCGGCAGCTCCGTACTAGTTGCCGAGCAGTACTTC
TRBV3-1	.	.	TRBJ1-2	CVSSRGRSYTF	TGTGTCAGCAGCCGAGGACGGAGCTACACCTTC
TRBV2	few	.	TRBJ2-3	CASSKNSGTTRDTQYF	TGTGCCAGCAGCAAAAATAGCGGAACAACTCGAGATACGCAGTATTTT
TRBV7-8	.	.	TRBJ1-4	CASSLRRSNEKLFF	TGTGCCAGCAGCTTGCGGCGGAGTAATGAAAAACTGTTTTTT
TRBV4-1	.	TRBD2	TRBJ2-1	CASSPLSGDYNEQFF	TGCGCCAGCAGCCCCCTTAGCGGGGACTACAATGAGCAGTTCTTC
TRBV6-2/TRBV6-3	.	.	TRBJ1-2	CASVKAATSGYTF	TGTGCCAGCGTCAAAGCCGCGACGAGTGGCTACACCTTC
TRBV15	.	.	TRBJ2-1	CATSRAGGPWYNEQFF	TGTGCCACCAGCAGAGCTGGGGGGCCTTGGTACAATGAGCAGTTCTTC
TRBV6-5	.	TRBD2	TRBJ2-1	CASSGTSGGVRFF	TGTGCCAGCAGTGGGACTAGCGGGGGCGTTCGGTTCTTC
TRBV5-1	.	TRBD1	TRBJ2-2	CASSTGQGGGELFF	TGCGCCAGCAGCACTGGACAGGGAGGCGGGGAGCTGTTTTTT
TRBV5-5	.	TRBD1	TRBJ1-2	CASSYSRGKGSVTYGYTF	TGTGCCAGCAGCTATTCCAGGGGGAAGGGGTCGGTGACGTATGGCTACACCTTC
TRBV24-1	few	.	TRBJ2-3	CATSDMGKFTDTQYF	TGTGCCACCAGTGATATGGGAAAATTCACAGATACGCAGTATTTT